The 25 T cell receptor beta chains below come from one sample, sequenced in a study of spatial heterogeneity in lung cancer (dated by TCRdb to about 2019). The method was 5' RACE. Sequencing instrument: NextSeq 500. TCRdb cleaned the public reads at Q25 with fastp, built clones with MiXCR and kept in-frame beta chains. Rows with one shared CDR3 protein collapse into an entry with the most common genes and DNA. Within this sample are roughly 120,000 distinct CDR3 sequences, with 9% to 15% of them counted one time only. The ten most abundant clones make up roughly 15% of the sample. The label giving this sample's time point can be read as: blood at routine non-recurrence follow-up after resection. Without any cell sorting, TCR sequencing was performed on whole RNA extracted either from tumor and nontumor lung tissue or from cryopreserved PBMC samples. The source was PBMCs, collected at follow-up. These receptors were taken from a male donor with early-stage non-small cell lung cancer.

V gene TRBV30 combines with J gene TRBJ2-7; D remains unclear. Trimming shortened V by 0 bases and J by 4 bases, and 7 bases separated the two germline ends. The CDR3 extends over 12 amino acids. CDR1 and CDR2 from the germline V gene are GTSNPN and SVGIG (reference sequence). CDR3 nucleotides: TGTGCCTGGAGTGTCTCTGGGTACGAGCAGTACTTC. Amino acid sequence: CAWSVSGYEQYF.

V is TRBV27 and J is TRBJ1-6; no definite D call. Trimming shortened V by 11 bases and J by 4 bases, and 15 bases separated the two germline ends. CDR1 and CDR2 from the germline V gene are MNHEY and SMNVEV (reference sequence). The CDR3 contains 14 residues. The CDR3, as DNA: TGTGCCTCCACCTTTCGAGGTTATAATTCACCCCTCCACTTT. This gives the protein CASTFRGYNSPLHF.

This CDR3 is CASSLGIFSRGRGAKNIQYF. As DNA, the CDR3 is TGTGCCAGCAGTTTGGGAATTTTCTCTAGGGGTCGAGGAGCCAAAAACATTCAGTACTTC. The rearrangement links TRBV12-3 or TRBV12-4 to TRBJ2-4; tentatively, D is TRBD1 (5 bases). Trimming removed 3 bases from V and 0 bases from J, with 24 bases in between. The CDR3 spans 20 residues.

This rearrangement joins TRBV4-3 to TRBJ2-2, with 7 nucleotides matching TRBD1. V lost 0 bases, J lost 6 bases, and 4 bases stayed unmatched. Germline lookup yields CDR1 LGHNA and CDR2 YSLEER. CDR3 length: 15 amino acids. The CDR3 protein is CASSQDSQGAGELFF. DNA of the CDR3: TGCGCCAGCAGCCAAGATAGCCAGGGGGCCGGGGAGCTGTTTTTT.

Notes on this clonotype: Being one base from a much bigger clone, this may be a read error. CDR3 residues: CTSRRTGGEKLFF. The CDR3 nucleotides are TGTACCAGCAGAAGGACAGGGGGCGAAAAACTGTTTTTT. This chain uses TRBV6-1 with TRBJ1-4; 11 nucleotides line up with TRBD1. Germline assignment: CDR1 MNHNS and CDR2 SASEGT. This CDR3 contains 13 residues.

Concerning this clonotype: Just one base apart from a much larger clone, this may be a read error. V usage is TRBV29-1 and J usage is TRBJ1-3; D unclear. Germline CDR1 SQVTM, CDR2 ANQGSEA. CDR3 length: 14 residues. This CDR3 reads CSVPDPRSGNTMYF. Here the CDR3 DNA reads TGCAGCGTTCCGGACCCAAGGTCTGGAAACACCATGTATTTT. The full variable domain, rest sourced from reference TRBV29-1 and TRBJ1-3, is SAVISQKPSRDICQRGTSLTIQCQVDSQVTMMFWYRQQPGQSLTLIATANQGSEATYESGFVIDKFPISRPNLTFSTLTVSNMSPEDSSIYLCSVPDPRSGNTMYFGEGSWLTVV.

This clonotype was observed a few times. The chain is built from TRBV7-6 and TRBJ2-1, with 12 bases matching TRBD2. Germline trimming cut 5 bases from V and 6 bases from J; bases unmatched to any gene: 5. Germline V gene lookup returns CDR1 SGHVS and CDR2 FNYEAQ. CDR3 length equals 15 residues. DNA of the CDR3: TGTGCCAGCAGCACTAGCGGGGGGCCGTTCAATGAGCAGTTCTTC. Translating gives CASSTSGGPFNEQFF. The entire variable domain, with the rest obtained from reference TRBV7-6 and TRBJ2-1, is as follows: GAGVSQSPRYKVTKRGQDVALRCDPISGHVSLYWYRQALGQGPEFLTYFNYEAQQDKSGLPNDRFSAERPEGSISTLTIQRTEQRDSAMYRCASSTSGGPFNEQFFGPGTRLTVL.

There are a few counts of this clonotype. The junction departs from the called germline gene at one end, perhaps through a read error. The chain links TRBV4-2 to TRBJ1-3; D not resolved. Germline values: CDR1 LGHNA, CDR2 YNFKEQ. The CDR3 runs to 14 residues. The CDR3 region is CVSSQDRTGNTIYF. The CDR3 DNA is TGTGTCAGCAGCCAAGATCGCACTGGAAACACCATATATTTT.

The rearrangement joins TRBV6-6 to TRBJ1-5; possibly TRBD1 for D (5 bases). Germline V CDR1 and CDR2: MNHNY, SVGAGI (reference sequence). V was cut by 6 bases and J by 4 bases, with 16 bases left in between. The CDR3 totals 15 residues. DNA of the CDR3: TGTGCCAGCAGCTCCCCCGGACAAGGTAATCAGCCCCAGCATTTT. It is translated as CASSSPGQGNQPQHF.

The gene calls are TRBV19 and TRBJ1-5; a possible D gene is TRBD1 (5 bases). The CDR3 length is 17 residues. V dropped 7 bases and J dropped 2 bases, with 21 bases sitting between them. Germline V gives CDR1 LNHDA, CDR2 SQIVND (reference sequence). Here the CDR3 reads CASMDQGAYMGNQPQHF. The CDR3 bases are TGTGCCAGTATGGACCAGGGTGCCTATATGGGCAATCAGCCCCAGCATTTT.

The chain is built from TRBV28 and TRBJ2-7, with D possibly TRBD2 on 6 matching bases. Germline-derived CDR1 and CDR2 are MDHEN and SYDVKM. The V and J ends lost 7 bases and 5 bases respectively, with 18 bases between them. The CDR3 contains 14 residues. Here the CDR3 reads CASTAGTPTNEQYF. The CDR3 nucleotides read TGTGCCAGCACCGCGGGGACCCCTACGAACGAGCAGTACTTC.

In its sample, this clonotype was seen many times. This chain connects TRBV10-3 to TRBJ1-1, with TRBD1 as a possible D gene (6 bases). V was pared by 7 bases and J by 1 base, with 13 bases between. The CDR3 sequence is 14 residues long. Per germline, CDR1 ENHRY and CDR2 SYGVKD. The CDR3 loop is CAITDGQTNTEAFF. In DNA, the CDR3 is TGTGCCATCACCGACGGACAGACGAACACTGAAGCTTTCTTT.

This clonotype was recorded many times. The CDR3 loop reads CSASGEVFDYGYTF. CDR3 nucleotide sequence: TGCAGTGCTTCAGGGGAGGTTTTCGACTATGGCTACACCTTC. The chain has TRBV20-1 and TRBJ1-2; maybe TRBD1 (6 bases). Germline CDR1 reads DFQATT; CDR2 reads SNEGSKA (reference sequence). V shed 5 bases and J shed 3 bases, with 16 bases lying between them. CDR3 length: 14 residues.

This clonotype was seen more than once but under ten times. This chain links TRBV3-1 with TRBJ2-5; a possible D gene is TRBD2 (5 bases). The V and J ends lost 4 bases and 1 base respectively, with 19 bases between them. This CDR3 has 17 residues. Germline assignment: CDR1 LGHDT and CDR2 YNNKEL (reference sequence). The CDR3, as DNA: TGTGCCAGCAGCCCCTACTCCGGACTCATTCTCCAAGAGACCCAGTACTTC. Protein: CASSPYSGLILQETQYF.

The chain carries TRBV12-3 or TRBV12-4 and TRBJ2-7; 9 bases match TRBD2. This CDR3 is built from 15 residues. J was trimmed by 2 bases and V by 8 bases; bases with no gene match: 10. Here the CDR3 reads CASVLSAGGTYEQYF. The CDR3 coding sequence is TGTGCCAGCGTTCTTTCAGCGGGGGGCACCTACGAGCAGTACTTC.

This chain uses TRBV29-1 with TRBJ1-5, with a possible D match to TRBD1 (5 bases). The V end was cut by 3 bases, the J end by 3 bases, with 9 bases between. The CDR3 sequence is 13 residues long. The germline V gene encodes CDR1 SQVTM and CDR2 ANQGSEA. The CDR3: CSVEAGNNQPQHF. The CDR3 region has the DNA TGCAGCGTTGAGGCAGGGAACAATCAGCCCCAGCATTTT.

CDR3 in amino acids: CASSYTGRRNTGELFF. CDR3 bases: TGTGCCAGCAGCTATACGGGGCGGAGAAACACCGGGGAGCTGTTTTTT. The chain links TRBV11-1 to TRBJ2-2; D tentatively reads TRBD1 or TRBD2 (5 bases each). The CDR3 runs 16 residues. CDR1 and CDR2 (germline): SGHAT, FQDESV (reference sequence). The V end lost 4 bases, the J end lost 2 bases, and 14 bases lay between the germline ends. The full variable domain, rest sourced from reference TRBV11-1 and TRBJ2-2, is EAEVAQSPRYKITEKSQAVAFWCDPISGHATLYWYRQILGQGPELLVQFQDESVVDDSQLPKDRFSAERLKGVDSTLKIQPAELGDSAMYLCASSYTGRRNTGELFFGEGSRLTVL.

This chain links TRBV6-2 or TRBV6-3 with TRBJ2-7; unclear D gene. Germline CDR1 MNHEY, CDR2 SVGEGT. The CDR3 runs to 11 residues. The V end lost 1 base, the J end lost 5 bases, and 3 bases lay between the germline ends. CDR3 in DNA: TGTGCCAGCAGTTACTATGACGAGCAGTACTTC. As protein: CASSYYDEQYF.

At least ten counts were recorded for this clonotype. The CDR3 is CSARDGNTEAFF. The DNA of the CDR3 is TGCAGTGCCCGGGACGGTAACACTGAAGCTTTCTTT. The chain has TRBV20-1 and TRBJ1-1; D may be TRBD1 (5 bases). The CDR3 has 12 residues. Germline V CDR1 and CDR2: DFQATT, SNEGSKA (reference sequence). The V and J ends lost 6 bases and 2 bases respectively, with 10 bases between them.

This clonotype came up many times. The chain employs TRBV29-1 and TRBJ1-5; D not certain. V was cut by 5 bases and J by 1 base, with 12 bases left in between. Germline CDR1 reads SQVTM; CDR2 reads ANQGSEA. The CDR3 consists of 14 residues. The CDR3: CSVRIGRSNQPQHF. The CDR3 bases are TGCAGCGTTAGGATTGGGAGGAGCAATCAGCCCCAGCATTTT. Looking up the rest from reference TRBV29-1 and TRBJ1-5 gives the full variable domain: SAVISQKPSRDICQRGTSLTIQCQVDSQVTMMFWYRQQPGQSLTLIATANQGSEATYESGFVIDKFPISRPNLTFSTLTVSNMSPEDSSIYLCSVRIGRSNQPQHFGDGTRLSIL.

The J gene is TRBJ2-1, the V gene TRBV4-1, with no clear D. The CDR3 spans 15 residues. Trimming removed 4 bases from V and 2 bases from J, with 12 bases in between. Germline V gives CDR1 MGHRA, CDR2 YSYEKL. Here the CDR3 reads CASSPSGMPYNEQFF. In DNA, the CDR3 is TGCGCCAGCAGCCCGAGTGGGATGCCCTACAATGAGCAGTTCTTC.

A few counts support this clonotype. This rearrangement joins TRBV5-5 to TRBJ1-5; D might be TRBD1 (6 bases). This CDR3 has 14 amino acids. Germline assignment: CDR1 SGHKS and CDR2 YYEKEE (reference sequence). Trimming pared 3 bases from V and 2 bases from J, leaving 9 bases between. Here the CDR3 DNA reads TGTGCCAGCAGCTCCTGGACAGGCAATCAGCCCCAGCATTTT. This translates into CASSSWTGNQPQHF. The full variable domain, rest sourced from reference TRBV5-5 and TRBJ1-5, is DAGVTQSPTHLIKTRGQQVTLRCSPISGHKSVSWYQQVLGQGPQFIFQYYEKEERGRGNFPDRFSARQFPNYSSELNVNALLLGDSALYLCASSSWTGNQPQHFGDGTRLSIL.

This clonotype appeared many times. The chain combines TRBV7-2 with TRBJ2-1; D is unclear. Deletions cut 2 bases from V and 0 bases from J, with 8 bases between. Germline assignment: CDR1 SGHTA and CDR2 FQGNSA. CDR3 size: 15 residues. CDR3 DNA: TGTGCCAGCAGCTTACAGCCGAGCTCCTACAATGAGCAGTTCTTC. Amino acids: CASSLQPSSYNEQFF.

This rearrangement joins TRBV28 to TRBJ2-3; 9 bases are a match to TRBD2. This CDR3 contains 16 residues. The junction had 10 bases not matched to a gene; V was cut back by 4 bases and J by 5 bases. Germline V gene sequence: CDR1 MDHEN, CDR2 SYDVKM. The CDR3 region is CASSSRGSGGLDTQYF. CDR3 DNA: TGTGCCAGCAGTTCCCGGGGTAGCGGGGGTTTAGATACGCAGTATTTT.

In this sample, this clonotype turned up a few times. The CDR3 loop is CSAVGAGGVNQPQHF. CDR3 coding DNA: TGCAGTGCCGTAGGAGCAGGGGGCGTAAATCAGCCCCAGCATTTT. The rearrangement joins TRBV20-1 to TRBJ1-5, with 8 bases lining up with TRBD1. V shed 6 bases, J shed 4 bases, and the junction held 11 bases outside the gene matches. The CDR3 spans 15 residues. The germline CDR1 and CDR2 sequences are DFQATT and SNEGSKA (reference sequence).